These T cell receptor beta chains were read from a single sample in a study of Graves' ophthalmopathy and Graves' hyperthyroidism. TCRdb redid the calling of the multiplex PCR reads with MiXCR, one entry per CDR3 protein. The repertoire holds about 1.2 million distinct CDR3 sequences, with about two fifths as singletons. The sequenced material came from peripheral blood or thyroid tissue (not recorded which). The receptors were sampled from an adult man with Graves' hyperthyroidism. CDR3s include the opening cysteine and the closing phenylalanine or tryptophan. The order of the fields is clone size, V gene, J gene, D gene, CDR3 protein, CDR3 DNA. The D gene is left open where the match is weak. Where a row states a size, it is once, few, many or the class of an expanded clone; other rows omit it.

size: -
V: TRBV7-9
J: TRBJ2-6
D: -
CDR3: CASSAGFAGANVLTF
DNA: TGTGCCAGCAGCGCGGGATTTGCTGGGGCCAACGTCCTGACTTTC

size: -
V: TRBV19
J: TRBJ1-5
D: -
CDR3: CASSIPLRQPQHF
DNA: TGTGCCAGTAGTATACCCCTGCGTCAGCCCCAGCATTTT

size: many
V: TRBV7-8
J: TRBJ2-7
D: TRBD1
CDR3: CASSLRTGHSTEQYF
DNA: TGTGCCAGCAGCCTGCGGACAGGGCATTCTACCGAGCAGTACTTC

size: -
V: TRBV24-1
J: TRBJ1-2
D: TRBD1
CDR3: CATNTGDDGYTF
DNA: TGTGCCACCAACACAGGGGACGATGGCTACACCTTC

size: -
V: TRBV5-1
J: TRBJ2-5
D: TRBD2
CDR3: CASSLRASGSAETQYF
DNA: TGCGCCAGCAGCCTGAGGGCTAGCGGGAGCGCGGAGACCCAGTACTTC

size: -
V: TRBV6-5
J: TRBJ1-1
D: -
CDR3: CASSYPGITEAFF
DNA: TGTGCCAGCAGTTACCCCGGGATTACGGAAGCTTTCTTT

size: many
V: TRBV6-5
J: TRBJ1-5
D: TRBD1
CDR3: CASRERQGFQPQHF
DNA: TGTGCCAGCAGGGAACGACAGGGGTTTCAGCCCCAGCATTTT

size: few
V: TRBV15
J: TRBJ1-4
D: -
CDR3: CATRPYGDNEKLFF
DNA: TGTGCCACCAGACCGTACGGAGATAATGAAAAACTGTTTTTT

size: many
V: TRBV24-1
J: TRBJ1-5
D: -
CDR3: CATSPTQSNQPQHF
DNA: TGTGCCACCTCCCCGACCCAAAGCAATCAGCCCCAGCATTTT

size: few
V: TRBV27
J: TRBJ1-2
D: -
CDR3: CASSPDSVYGYTF
DNA: TGTGCCAGCAGTCCCGATTCTGTCTATGGCTACACCTTC

size: many
V: TRBV24-1
J: TRBJ2-5
D: TRBD1
CDR3: CATSGDRGWFKQETQYF
DNA: TGTGCCACCAGTGGGGACAGGGGATGGTTTAAGCAGGAGACCCAGTACTTC

size: -
V: TRBV11-2
J: TRBJ2-5
D: TRBD1
CDR3: CASGVGGQPYF
DNA: TGTGCCAGCGGCGTAGGGGGACAGCCGTACTTC

size: -
V: TRBV7-9
J: TRBJ2-6
D: -
CDR3: CASSSDGAYVLTF
DNA: TGTGCCAGCAGCTCAGACGGGGCTTACGTCCTGACTTTC

size: -
V: TRBV6-1
J: TRBJ2-2
D: TRBD1
CDR3: CASSPGTGATNTGELFF
DNA: TGTGCCAGCTCACCAGGGACAGGGGCGACGAACACCGGGGAGCTGTTTTTT

size: -
V: TRBV4-1
J: TRBJ1-1
D: -
CDR3: CASSQGRTLAMNTEAFF
DNA: TGCGCCAGCAGCCAAGGGAGAACCCTAGCCATGAACACTGAAGCTTTCTTT

size: -
V: TRBV3-1
J: TRBJ2-5
D: -
CDR3: CASSQDDLGETQYF
DNA: TGTGCCAGCAGCCAAGACGACTTGGGGGAGACCCAGTACTTC

size: many
V: TRBV7-9
J: TRBJ1-4
D: TRBD1
CDR3: CASSVQGAEKDEKLFF
DNA: TGTGCCAGCTCCGTACAGGGGGCGGAGAAAGATGAAAAACTGTTTTTT

size: few
V: TRBV10-3
J: TRBJ2-7
D: -
CDR3: CATRDTLSTYEQYF
DNA: TGTGCCACCCGGGATACCCTAAGCACCTACGAGCAGTACTTC

size: many
V: TRBV6-6
J: TRBJ1-5
D: TRBD1
CDR3: CASLRTGLRDQPQHF
DNA: TGTGCCAGCCTACGGACAGGTTTAAGGGATCAGCCCCAGCATTTT

size: -
V: TRBV5-8
J: TRBJ1-1
D: -
CDR3: CASSPAEGTEAFF
DNA: TGTGCCAGCAGTCCCGCGGAGGGCACTGAAGCTTTCTTT

size: -
V: TRBV24-1
J: TRBJ1-4
D: TRBD1
CDR3: CATSEAGTGF
DNA: TGTGCCACCAGTGAGGCCGGGACAGGGTTT

size: -
V: TRBV28
J: TRBJ1-2
D: -
CDR3: CASSSPGVNYGYTF
DNA: TGTGCCAGCAGTTCCCCGGGGGTTAACTATGGCTACACCTTC

size: -
V: TRBV29-1
J: TRBJ2-7
D: -
CDR3: CSVVEQYF
DNA: TGCAGCGTTGTAGAACAGTACTTC

size: -
V: TRBV7-8
J: TRBJ1-6
D: -
CDR3: CASSQGKGLLPGPLHF
DNA: TGCGCCAGCAGCCAAGGAAAGGGCTTGTTGCCGGGACCCCTCCACTTT

size: many
V: TRBV2
J: TRBJ2-3
D: -
CDR3: CASTLPLDTQYF
DNA: TGTGCCAGCACACTCCCGCTCGATACGCAGTATTTT

size: -
V: TRBV27
J: TRBJ1-5
D: -
CDR3: CASSPLWAGAVNQPQHF
DNA: TGTGCCAGCAGCCCCCTTTGGGCAGGGGCGGTAAATCAGCCCCAGCATTTT

size: many
V: TRBV20-1
J: TRBJ2-2
D: TRBD2
CDR3: CSASVVAGGSGELFF
DNA: TGCAGTGCTAGTGTGGTAGCGGGAGGCTCCGGGGAGCTGTTTTTT

size: -
V: TRBV11-2
J: TRBJ2-7
D: -
CDR3: CASSQTGTNSYEQYF
DNA: TGTGCCAGCAGCCAAACCGGGACAAACTCCTACGAGCAGTACTTC

size: many
V: TRBV10-1
J: TRBJ2-5
D: -
CDR3: CASSAGGNAQETQYF
DNA: TGCGCCAGCAGTGCCGGGGGAAACGCCCAAGAGACCCAGTACTTC

size: few
V: TRBV10-3
J: TRBJ1-2
D: -
CDR3: CAISESITWAATNYGYTF
DNA: TGTGCCATCAGTGAGTCGATTACTTGGGCAGCCACTAACTATGGCTACACCTTC

size: few
V: TRBV13
J: TRBJ2-5
D: TRBD2
CDR3: CASSSGLAIETQYF
DNA: TGTGCCAGCAGTTCGGGACTAGCTATAGAGACCCAGTACTTC

size: few
V: TRBV27
J: TRBJ2-2
D: TRBD2
CDR3: CASSLGGSVGELFF
DNA: TGTGCCAGCAGTTTAGGCGGGAGCGTCGGGGAGCTGTTTTTT

size: many
V: TRBV14
J: TRBJ1-3
D: -
CDR3: CASSHRSGVSSGNTIYF
DNA: TGTGCCAGCAGCCATCGGTCGGGGGTCAGCTCTGGAAACACCATATATTTT

size: few
V: TRBV9
J: TRBJ2-7
D: TRBD2
CDR3: CASSAGGNSYEQYF
DNA: TGTGCCAGCAGCGCCGGGGGGAACTCCTACGAGCAGTACTTC

size: -
V: TRBV10-3
J: TRBJ1-5
D: -
CDR3: CAIARAGESMQPQHF
DNA: TGTGCCATCGCTCGGGCAGGGGAAAGCATGCAGCCCCAGCATTTT

size: few
V: TRBV5-4
J: TRBJ2-7
D: -
CDR3: CASSSDSQKRAYEQYF
DNA: TGTGCCAGCAGCTCGGACAGCCAAAAAAGAGCCTACGAGCAGTACTTC

size: -
V: TRBV27
J: TRBJ2-2
D: -
CDR3: CASSFWRDDGELFF
DNA: TGTGCCAGCAGTTTCTGGCGGGACGATGGGGAGCTGTTTTTT

size: -
V: TRBV15
J: TRBJ1-5
D: TRBD1
CDR3: CATRGDREGNQPQHF
DNA: TGTGCCACCAGGGGCGACAGGGAAGGCAATCAGCCCCAGCATTTT

size: -
V: TRBV7-9
J: TRBJ1-4
D: TRBD1
CDR3: CASSLKTGLNEKLFF
DNA: TGTGCCAGCAGCTTAAAGACAGGGCTTAATGAAAAACTGTTTTTT

size: many
V: TRBV7-8
J: TRBJ1-5
D: TRBD1
CDR3: CASSHDRVGRQPQHF
DNA: TGTGCCAGCAGCCACGACAGGGTGGGACGTCAGCCCCAGCATTTT

size: once
V: TRBV29-1
J: TRBJ2-7
D: -
CDR3: CSVEDAMDSAKTGVIEYF
DNA: TGCAGCGTTGAAGATGCTATGGACTCGGCGAAGACAGGAGTCATTGAGTACTTC

size: few
V: TRBV10-3
J: TRBJ2-7
D: -
CDR3: CASSSSARDTTSYEQYF
DNA: TGTGCCAGCAGTTCAAGTGCCAGGGACACCACCTCCTACGAGCAGTACTTC

size: -
V: TRBV29-1
J: TRBJ1-4
D: -
CDR3: CSAKDRDNEKLFF
DNA: TGCAGCGCTAAGGACAGAGATAATGAAAAACTGTTTTTT

size: many
V: TRBV5-1
J: TRBJ2-7
D: -
CDR3: CASSFTGMGEQYF
DNA: TGCGCCAGCAGCTTCACAGGGATGGGGGAGCAGTACTTC

size: many
V: TRBV7-8
J: TRBJ1-2
D: -
CDR3: CASSLMGYGYTF
DNA: TGTGCCAGCAGCTTAATGGGATATGGCTACACCTTC

size: many
V: TRBV29-1
J: TRBJ2-7
D: TRBD2
CDR3: CSATSGRPYEQYF
DNA: TGCAGCGCGACTAGCGGGAGGCCGTACGAGCAGTACTTC

size: -
V: TRBV3-1
J: TRBJ1-6
D: TRBD1
CDR3: CASRPDRGMKNSPLHF
DNA: TGTGCCAGCAGACCAGACAGGGGCATGAAGAATTCACCCCTCCACTTT

size: -
V: TRBV10-3
J: TRBJ2-5
D: -
CDR3: CAISSAAAQETQYF
DNA: TGTGCCATCAGTTCGGCAGCGGCGCAAGAGACCCAGTACTTC

size: once
V: TRBV20-1
J: TRBJ1-3
D: -
CDR3: CSARGDYYGYTIYF
DNA: TGCAGTGCTAGGGGGGATTACTATGGCTACACCATATATTTT

size: many
V: TRBV5-1
J: TRBJ1-6
D: -
CDR3: CASSLEGSSYNSPLHF
DNA: TGCGCCAGCAGCTTGGAAGGGAGCTCCTATAATTCACCCCTCCACTTT

size: -
V: TRBV6-2/TRBV6-3
J: TRBJ1-5
D: TRBD1
CDR3: CASSYPFGRGPAQPQHF
DNA: TGTGCCAGCAGTTACCCCTTCGGCAGGGGGCCCGCTCAGCCCCAGCATTTT

size: once
V: TRBV7-9
J: TRBJ2-7
D: TRBD1
CDR3: CASSFRQGRHEQYF
DNA: TGTGCCAGCAGCTTTCGACAGGGAAGGCACGAGCAGTACTTC

size: -
V: TRBV7-9
J: TRBJ1-4
D: TRBD1
CDR3: CASVDREDEKLFF
DNA: TGTGCCAGCGTCGACAGGGAGGATGAAAAACTGTTTTTT

size: -
V: TRBV7-8
J: TRBJ2-7
D: -
CDR3: CASSRQGSEQYF
DNA: TGTGCCAGCAGCCGGCAGGGGTCCGAGCAGTACTTC

size: many
V: TRBV2
J: TRBJ1-2
D: TRBD1
CDR3: CASSAGTEHYGYTF
DNA: TGTGCCAGCAGCGCCGGGACAGAGCACTATGGCTACACCTTC

size: many
V: TRBV6-1
J: TRBJ1-5
D: -
CDR3: CASSEVETNQPQHF
DNA: TGTGCCAGCAGTGAAGTTGAGACGAATCAGCCCCAGCATTTT

size: once
V: TRBV25-1
J: TRBJ2-5
D: TRBD1
CDR3: CASSTGTAKETQYF
DNA: TGTGCCAGCAGTACCGGGACAGCTAAAGAGACCCAGTACTTC

size: -
V: TRBV7-8
J: TRBJ2-2
D: -
CDR3: CASSPRGGGELFF
DNA: TGTGCCAGCAGCCCCCGGGGCGGCGGGGAGCTGTTTTTT

size: -
V: TRBV10-2
J: TRBJ1-1
D: -
CDR3: CAISPAGMNTEAFF
DNA: TGTGCCATCAGTCCGGCCGGCATGAACACTGAAGCTTTCTTT

size: many
V: TRBV2
J: TRBJ1-1
D: -
CDR3: CASSESTLAAEAFF
DNA: TGTGCCAGCAGTGAATCGACACTCGCGGCTGAAGCTTTCTTT